This paragraph covers one TCR beta chain sequence. Living in 24 US areas, the participants were between 18 and 89 years of age. These data come from a study of blood T cell repertoires in COVID-19. Sequencing used immunoSEQ multiplex PCR; TCRdb keeps in-frame clones, though not all of them. The sample records nearly 250,000 clones, about 82% being singletons. Per germline, CDR1 SGHVS and CDR2 FNYEAQ. The CDR3 loop spans 12 amino acids. V was cut by 5 bases and J by 6 bases, with 11 bases left in between. Sequencing was done on a sample of PBMCs or T cells enriched from blood (not recorded which). The J gene is TRBJ2-7, the V gene TRBV7-6; possibly TRBD1 for D (6 bases). This clonotype was sampled from a woman aged 50 to 65 who had recovered from COVID-19. This CDR3 is CASSLRGFEQYF. CDR3 in DNA: TGTGCCAGCAGCCTGAGGGGGTTCGAGCAGTACTTC.